This T cell receptor beta chain appears in the sequencing data of a study of blood T cell repertoires in COVID-19. The Seattle patients, enrolled during active infection, were followed longitudinally. The authors' processing: Reference gene primer amplification in the assay estimated nucleated cell counts. TCRdb keeps only in-frame clones here, not all; method: immunoSEQ multiplex PCR. The V and J calls and clone size were taken over from that table, and D and trimming were inferred from the DNA. The table lists 300,000 or so clones, approximately 87% of them singletons. This clone showed up just once. The CDR3 contains 16 residues. Germline V gene lookup returns CDR1 MNHEY and CDR2 SMNVEV (reference sequence). The J segment lost 4 bases and the V segment lost 4 bases, leaving 9 bases of the junction unmatched.

The receptor was isolated from a woman aged 30 to 39 with COVID-19, enrolled during active disease. The chain combines TRBV27 with TRBJ1-2, with 10 bases lining up with TRBD1. Sequencing was carried out using peripheral blood. The CDR3 loop reads CASSYNRQGARYGYTF. CDR3 DNA sequence: TGTGCCAGCAGTTATAACCGACAGGGGGCCCGCTATGGCTACACCTTC.